The rows below give T cell receptor beta chains drawn from one sample of a study of T-cell reconstitution after alpha-beta-depleted transplantation in children. TCRdb reanalysed the PCR reads using MiXCR and keeps one entry per CDR3 protein. The sample yields some 550,000 distinct CDR3 sequences, about 16% seen once. Here the sequenced sample was PBMCs from the stem cell graft donor, taken from the stem cell graft. All receptors derive from a human donor who donated a stem cell graft to a child with acute lymphoblastic leukemia. CDR3s include the opening cysteine and the closing phenylalanine or tryptophan. Fields, in order: J gene, clone size, D gene, V gene, CDR3 DNA, CDR3 protein. The D gene is left open where the match is weak. Clone size appears in some rows only: once, few, many, or a class for an expanded clone.

TRBJ2-1 - TRBD2 TRBV2 TGTGCCAGCAGTGTCGGGGGGAGAAACTACAATGAGCAGTTCTTC CASSVGGRNYNEQFF
TRBJ1-1 few TRBD1 TRBV7-6 TGTGCCAGCAGCTTCCGCCTGCCGGGACAGTTTCTTGAAGCTTTCTTT CASSFRLPGQFLEAFF
TRBJ2-7 few TRBD1 TRBV5-1 TGCGCCAGCAGCTTTCGGACAGGGCGGGACGAGCAGTACTTC CASSFRTGRDEQYF
TRBJ2-3 many - TRBV4-1 TGCGCCAGCAGCCAAGAGGAAGCCAGGGGGGTAGATACGCAGTATTTT CASSQEEARGVDTQYF
TRBJ1-1 few - TRBV6-1 TGTGCCAGCAGGACCTTTACAGGTGTTACTACTGAAGCTTTCTTT CASRTFTGVTTEAFF
TRBJ2-7 few - TRBV4-1 TGCGCCAGCAGCCAAGGCCCCGGGACCGATTTCTACGAGCAGTACTTC CASSQGPGTDFYEQYF
TRBJ1-1 - - TRBV2 TGTGCCAGCAGTGAAGAAGGGGCACTACTTCCCTTGGCTTTCTTT CASSEEGALLPLAFF
TRBJ2-5 - - TRBV7-8 TGTGCCAGCAGCTTGGGGGGTTACGGGAAAGAGACCCAGTACTTC CASSLGGYGKETQYF
TRBJ2-1 - TRBD1 TRBV6-2/TRBV6-3 TGTGCCAGCAGTTACGGGACAGGAGACGTTTGGTCCTACAATGAGCAGTTCTTC CASSYGTGDVWSYNEQFF
TRBJ2-4 - TRBD2 TRBV4-1 TGCGCCAGCAGCCAGACTAGAGGGACTAGCGGGAGAGCCAAAAACATTCAGTACTTC CASSQTRGTSGRAKNIQYF
TRBJ2-1 - - TRBV7-3 TGTGCCAGCAGCTCCCATAGGACGGGGTTAGGGAGCATGCCTTACAATGAGCAGTTCTTC CASSSHRTGLGSMPYNEQFF
TRBJ1-2 many - TRBV20-1 TGCAGTGCGTCCGGGATTTCTAACTATGGCTACACCTTC CSASGISNYGYTF
TRBJ2-2 - - TRBV6-1 TGTGCCACCTCAACCGGGGACACCGGGGAGCTGTTTTTT CATSTGDTGELFF
TRBJ2-1 many - TRBV5-1 TGCGCCAGCGGGGGCTATCGCTCCTACAATGAGCAGTTCTTC CASGGYRSYNEQFF
TRBJ2-5 - - TRBV5-1 TGCGCCAGCAGCTTGGTCGTGGAGAAGACCCAGTACTTC CASSLVVEKTQYF
TRBJ1-5 few - TRBV2 TGTGCCAGCAGTGGGGATGGCAATCAGCCCCAGCATTTT CASSGDGNQPQHF
TRBJ2-1 few - TRBV5-1 TGCGCCAGCAGCTTGATGGGGGATTACAATGAGCAGTTCTTC CASSLMGDYNEQFF
TRBJ1-2 - TRBD1 TRBV4-1 TGCGCCAGCAGCCAAGGGACAGGGGATCCCCCTAACTATGGCTACACCTTC CASSQGTGDPPNYGYTF
TRBJ2-1 - TRBD1 TRBV15 TGTGCCACCAGCAGTCCTCCGGGACAGGGTATTTACAATGAGCAGTTCTTC CATSSPPGQGIYNEQFF
TRBJ1-4 - - TRBV29-1 TGCAGCGTTGAAGAGGTTGGGAGGGGCGAAAAACTGTTTTTT CSVEEVGRGEKLFF
TRBJ2-2 - - TRBV3-1 TGTGCCATCTCCTCGGGGTACCCGAACACCGGGGAGCTGTTTTTT CAISSGYPNTGELFF
TRBJ1-1 - - TRBV19 TGTGCCAGTAAGCAGTCGACCACTGAAGCTTTCTTT CASKQSTTEAFF
TRBJ2-1 - TRBD2 TRBV7-6 TGTGCCAGCAGCTGGCTGGGAGGGACGGCCAATGAGCAGTTCTTC CASSWLGGTANEQFF
TRBJ2-7 - TRBD2 TRBV20-1 TGCAGTGCTAGAGTGCGCGGGAGGCCCTCCTACGAGCAGTACTTC CSARVRGRPSYEQYF
TRBJ2-7 few - TRBV18 TGTGCCAGCTCACCACCGGGGTTCCCCTACGAGCAGTACTTC CASSPPGFPYEQYF
TRBJ2-1 - - TRBV25-1 TGTGCCACCGGAACCTACAATGAGCAGTTCTTC CATGTYNEQFF
TRBJ2-7 - - TRBV27 TGTGCCAGCAGTTTACAAGGGAAGCGCTACGAGCAGTACTTC CASSLQGKRYEQYF
TRBJ2-7 few - TRBV4-1 TGCGCCAGCAGCCAACAATCCGGGAACTTAGGCGAGCAGTACTTC CASSQQSGNLGEQYF